These T cell receptor beta chains were read from a single sample in a study of T cells in Graves' hyperthyroidism and ophthalmopathy. One entry per CDR3 protein, called by TCRdb with MiXCR from the multiplex PCR reads. The sample contains roughly 580,000 distinct CDR3 sequences, about half of which appear only once. Material for sequencing was peripheral blood or thyroid tissue (not recorded which). Receptor source: a woman aged 18-29 years with Graves' hyperthyroidism. Both conserved end residues are part of each CDR3. The order of the fields is clone size, V gene, D gene, J gene, CDR3 protein, CDR3 DNA. A D gene is named only where the DNA matches it firmly. Clone size appears in some rows only: once, few, many, or a class for an expanded clone.

abundance: NA; v_gene: TRBV7-8; d_gene: NA; j_gene: TRBJ1-3; CDR3aa: CASSLEGRSGNTIYF; CDR3nt: TGTGCCAGCAGCTTAGAGGGACGATCTGGAAACACCATATATTTT
abundance: NA; v_gene: TRBV15; d_gene: NA; j_gene: TRBJ2-7; CDR3aa: CATSVARNYEQYF; CDR3nt: TGTGCCACCAGCGTGGCCAGAAACTACGAGCAGTACTTC
abundance: NA; v_gene: TRBV2; d_gene: NA; j_gene: TRBJ1-2; CDR3aa: CASSGPADFYGYTF; CDR3nt: TGTGCCAGCAGTGGACCGGCTGACTTCTATGGCTACACCTTC
abundance: NA; v_gene: TRBV9; d_gene: NA; j_gene: TRBJ2-5; CDR3aa: CASSVGGLQETQYF; CDR3nt: TGTGCCAGCAGCGTAGGGGGTTTACAAGAGACCCAGTACTTC
abundance: few; v_gene: TRBV4-3; d_gene: NA; j_gene: TRBJ2-5; CDR3aa: CASSQGRSVTQYF; CDR3nt: TGCGCCAGCAGCCAAGGCCGGAGTGTGACCCAGTACTTC
abundance: NA; v_gene: TRBV24-1; d_gene: NA; j_gene: TRBJ1-1; CDR3aa: CATSDSRGGKAFF; CDR3nt: TGTGCCACCAGTGATTCCCGGGGTGGAAAAGCTTTCTTT
abundance: NA; v_gene: TRBV9; d_gene: TRBD1; j_gene: TRBJ1-4; CDR3aa: CASSSDRGIEKLFF; CDR3nt: TGTGCCAGCAGCTCGGACAGGGGGATTGAAAAACTGTTTTTT
abundance: NA; v_gene: TRBV2; d_gene: NA; j_gene: TRBJ1-1; CDR3aa: CASIPGGQAKAFF; CDR3nt: TGTGCCAGCATTCCTGGGGGGCAGGCTAAAGCTTTCTTT
abundance: NA; v_gene: TRBV10-3; d_gene: NA; j_gene: TRBJ2-7; CDR3aa: CASSYPGGFEQYF; CDR3nt: TGTGCCAGCAGTTACCCCGGCGGGTTCGAGCAGTACTTC
abundance: NA; v_gene: TRBV20-1; d_gene: TRBD1; j_gene: TRBJ1-5; CDR3aa: CSAPTRQGLYQPQHF; CDR3nt: TGCAGTGCGCCCACTCGACAGGGGCTCTATCAGCCCCAGCATTTT
abundance: NA; v_gene: TRBV9; d_gene: NA; j_gene: TRBJ1-4; CDR3aa: CASSAFTGSNEKLFF; CDR3nt: TGTGCCAGCAGCGCCTTTACAGGGTCTAATGAAAAACTGTTTTTT
abundance: NA; v_gene: TRBV11-1; d_gene: TRBD2; j_gene: TRBJ2-7; CDR3aa: CASGGRNYEQYF; CDR3nt: TGTGCCAGCGGCGGGAGGAACTACGAGCAGTACTTC
abundance: few; v_gene: TRBV2; d_gene: TRBD2; j_gene: TRBJ2-7; CDR3aa: CASSAGLAASYEQYF; CDR3nt: TGTGCCAGCAGTGCGGGACTAGCGGCATCCTACGAGCAGTACTTC
abundance: NA; v_gene: TRBV29-1; d_gene: TRBD2; j_gene: TRBJ2-5; CDR3aa: CSVGLAGGPQETQYF; CDR3nt: TGCAGCGTGGGACTAGCGGGAGGGCCCCAAGAGACCCAGTACTTC
abundance: NA; v_gene: TRBV29-1; d_gene: NA; j_gene: TRBJ2-7; CDR3aa: CSVRDGAWEQYF; CDR3nt: TGCAGCGTTCGGGACGGGGCCTGGGAGCAGTACTTC
abundance: NA; v_gene: TRBV10-3; d_gene: NA; j_gene: TRBJ1-6; CDR3aa: CAISARVGGLQNSPLHF; CDR3nt: TGTGCCATCAGTGCTAGAGTAGGAGGACTACAGAATTCACCCCTCCACTTT
abundance: NA; v_gene: TRBV6-5; d_gene: NA; j_gene: TRBJ1-1; CDR3aa: CASSYSTRPTEAFF; CDR3nt: TGTGCCAGCAGTTACTCGACTCGGCCCACTGAAGCTTTCTTT
abundance: NA; v_gene: TRBV6-2/TRBV6-3; d_gene: TRBD2; j_gene: TRBJ2-7; CDR3aa: CASSHSPGTRDGGQYF; CDR3nt: TGTGCCAGCAGTCATTCCCCCGGGACTAGAGACGGGGGGCAGTACTTC
abundance: NA; v_gene: TRBV12-3/TRBV12-4; d_gene: NA; j_gene: TRBJ1-1; CDR3aa: CASSSRLIEAFF; CDR3nt: TGTGCCAGCAGTTCCAGGTTAATTGAAGCTTTCTTT
abundance: NA; v_gene: TRBV11-3; d_gene: TRBD1; j_gene: TRBJ1-1; CDR3aa: CASSPGTAGAFF; CDR3nt: TGTGCCAGCAGCCCCGGGACAGCTGGAGCTTTCTTT